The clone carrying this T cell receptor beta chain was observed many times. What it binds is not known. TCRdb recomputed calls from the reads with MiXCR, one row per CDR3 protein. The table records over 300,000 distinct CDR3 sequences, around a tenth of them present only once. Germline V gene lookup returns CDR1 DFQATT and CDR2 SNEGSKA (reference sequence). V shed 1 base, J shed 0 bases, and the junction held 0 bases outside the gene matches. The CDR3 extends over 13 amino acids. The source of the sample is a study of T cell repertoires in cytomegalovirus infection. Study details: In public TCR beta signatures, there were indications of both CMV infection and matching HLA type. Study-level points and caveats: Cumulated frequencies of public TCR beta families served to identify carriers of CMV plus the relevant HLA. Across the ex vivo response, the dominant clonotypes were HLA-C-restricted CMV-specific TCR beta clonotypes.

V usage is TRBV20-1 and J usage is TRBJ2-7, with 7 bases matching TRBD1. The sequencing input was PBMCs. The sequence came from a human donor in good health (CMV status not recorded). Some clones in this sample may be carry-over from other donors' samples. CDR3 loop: CSARGDSSYEQYF. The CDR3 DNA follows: TGCAGTGCTAGAGGGGACAGCTCCTACGAGCAGTACTTC.